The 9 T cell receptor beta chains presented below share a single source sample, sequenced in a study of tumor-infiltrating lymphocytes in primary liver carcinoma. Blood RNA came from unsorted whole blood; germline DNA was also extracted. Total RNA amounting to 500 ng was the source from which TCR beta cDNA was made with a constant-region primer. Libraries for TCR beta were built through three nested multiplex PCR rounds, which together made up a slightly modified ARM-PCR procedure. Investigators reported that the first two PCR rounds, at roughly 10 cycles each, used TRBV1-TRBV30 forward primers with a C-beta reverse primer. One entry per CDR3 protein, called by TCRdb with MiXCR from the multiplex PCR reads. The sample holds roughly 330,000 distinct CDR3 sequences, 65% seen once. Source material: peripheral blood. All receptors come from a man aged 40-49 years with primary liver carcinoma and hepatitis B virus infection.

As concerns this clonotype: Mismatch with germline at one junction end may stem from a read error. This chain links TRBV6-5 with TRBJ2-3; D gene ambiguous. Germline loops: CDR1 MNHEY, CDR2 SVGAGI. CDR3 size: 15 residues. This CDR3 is CDSSNLASMGDTQYF. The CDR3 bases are TGTGACAGCAGTAACCTGGCCAGCATGGGGGATACGCAGTATTTT.

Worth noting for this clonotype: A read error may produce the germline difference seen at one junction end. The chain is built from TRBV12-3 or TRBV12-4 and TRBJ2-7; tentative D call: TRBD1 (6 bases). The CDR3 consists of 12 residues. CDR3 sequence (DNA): TGTGCCAGCAGTCTAGGGGGTGACGAGCAGCACTTC. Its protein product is CASSLGGDEQHF.

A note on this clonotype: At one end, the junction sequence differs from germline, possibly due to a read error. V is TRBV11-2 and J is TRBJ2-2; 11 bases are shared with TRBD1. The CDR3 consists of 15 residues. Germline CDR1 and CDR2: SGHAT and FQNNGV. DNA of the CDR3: TGTGTCAGCAGCTTAGCCGGACAGGGGGCCGGGGGGCTGTTTTTT. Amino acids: CVSSLAGQGAGGLFF.

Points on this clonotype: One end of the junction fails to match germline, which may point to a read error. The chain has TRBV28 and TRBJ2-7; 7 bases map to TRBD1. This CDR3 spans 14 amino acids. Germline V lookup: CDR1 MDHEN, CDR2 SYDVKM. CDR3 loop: CASIPGTASSEQYF. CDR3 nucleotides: TGTGCCAGCATCCCAGGGACAGCTTCCTCCGAGCAGTACTTC.

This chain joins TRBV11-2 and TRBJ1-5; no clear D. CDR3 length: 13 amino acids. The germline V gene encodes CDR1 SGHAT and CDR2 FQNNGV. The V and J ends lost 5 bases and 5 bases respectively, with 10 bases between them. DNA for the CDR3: TGTGCCAGCAGCGTACGGGGTTATCAGCCCCAGCATTTT. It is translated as CASSVRGYQPQHF.

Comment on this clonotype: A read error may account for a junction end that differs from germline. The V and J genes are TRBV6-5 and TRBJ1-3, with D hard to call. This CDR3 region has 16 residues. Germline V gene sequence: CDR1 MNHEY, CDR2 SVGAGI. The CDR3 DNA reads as TGTGCCAGCAGTTACTCTAGGCCGAGCTCTGGAAACGCCATATATTTT. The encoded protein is CASSYSRPSSGNAIYF.

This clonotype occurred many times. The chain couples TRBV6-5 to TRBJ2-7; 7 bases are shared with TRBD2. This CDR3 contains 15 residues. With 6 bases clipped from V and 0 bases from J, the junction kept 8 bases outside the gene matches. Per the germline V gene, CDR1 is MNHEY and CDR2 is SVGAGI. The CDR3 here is CASRPRGGSSYEQYF. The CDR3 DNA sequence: TGTGCCAGCAGACCTAGGGGCGGGAGCTCCTACGAGCAGTACTTC.

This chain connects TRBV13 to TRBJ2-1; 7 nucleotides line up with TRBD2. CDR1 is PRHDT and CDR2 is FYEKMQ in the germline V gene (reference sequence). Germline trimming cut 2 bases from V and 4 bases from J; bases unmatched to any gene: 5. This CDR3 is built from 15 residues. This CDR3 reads CASSLILAEYNEQFF. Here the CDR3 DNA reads TGTGCCAGCAGCTTAATCCTAGCGGAATACAATGAGCAGTTCTTC.

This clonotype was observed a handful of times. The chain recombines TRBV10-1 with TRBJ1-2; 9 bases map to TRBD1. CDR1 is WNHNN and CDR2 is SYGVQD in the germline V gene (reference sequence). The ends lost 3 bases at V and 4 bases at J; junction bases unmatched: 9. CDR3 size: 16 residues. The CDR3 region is CASSDLPGQGSYGYTF. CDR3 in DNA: TGCGCCAGCAGTGATTTACCGGGACAGGGATCCTATGGCTACACCTTC.